The clone carrying this T cell receptor (beta chain) turned up a few times. Its antigen is undetermined. Stated time point: patch test 2, 6 weeks after DPC sensitization. Treatment denoted: therapeutic diphenylcyclopropenone sensitization with weekly scalp DPC. The sample is drawn from a study of human T cells and chemical hapten exposure. Study-wide context: Researchers reported sensitizing an approximately 2 cm by approximately 2 cm upper inner arm skin site with 2% DPC. Women made up most patients, who had alopecia areata, totalis or universalis.

Study-wide results and caveats: Donors had alopecia, so their immune response may differ from healthy people's.

The CDR3 loop spans 13 amino acids. V lost 5 bases, J lost 7 bases, and 10 bases stayed unmatched. The germline V gene has CDR1 DFQATT and CDR2 SNEGSKA (reference sequence). In the original processing: Between 23,224 and 690,600 TCRs appeared in each sample, and the median stood at approximately 100,000. TCRdb re-called the RACE reads with MiXCR, one entry per CDR3 protein. The V and J calls come from TCRdb's annotation, not from the publication. The profile shows some 88,000 distinct CDR3 sequences, approximately 10% of them singletons. The receptor comes from a man aged 35 to 55 with alopecia areata. Some clones in this sample may be carry-over from other donors' samples. Here the sequenced sample was whole blood, taken in connection with sensitization to the hapten diphenylcyclopropenone (DPC). This chain links TRBV20-1 with TRBJ2-7; 8 bases match TRBD1. As DNA, the CDR3 is TGCAGTGCTCCCGGACAGGGTTCTCGTGAGCAGTACTTC. Amino acid sequence: CSAPGQGSREQYF.